The rows below give T cell receptor beta chains drawn from one sample of a study of post-analysis software for immune sequencing data. TCRdb reprocessed the PCR reads with MiXCR, giving one entry per CDR3 protein. The table records hundreds of thousands of distinct CDR3 sequences, 59% of them present only once. Source material: blood. These receptors originate from a girl aged 2 to 9 with multiple sclerosis. CDR3s include the opening cysteine and the closing phenylalanine or tryptophan. The D gene is left open where the match is weak. Rows give clone size only sometimes, using once, few, many, or a class for an expanded clone.

V gene,D gene,CDR3 length,clone size,J gene,CDR3 DNA,CDR3 protein
TRBV4-3,TRBD1,16,NA,TRBJ1-2,TGCGCCAGCAGCCAAGAGGGAGGGGGCCTTATGGGTGGCTACACCTTC,CASSQEGGGLMGGYTF
TRBV29-1,NA,13,NA,TRBJ2-3,TGCAGTACCTGGGGGCAGCTCACAGATACGCAGTATTTT,CSTWGQLTDTQYF
TRBV7-9,NA,17,NA,TRBJ2-4,TGTGCCAGCAGCGAGTTCAGGGGGGGGTTAGCCAAAAACATTCAGTACTTC,CASSEFRGGLAKNIQYF
TRBV12-3/TRBV12-4,NA,12,NA,TRBJ2-7,TGTGCCAGCAGTCCATGGGTGAATGAGCAGTACTTC,CASSPWVNEQYF
TRBV12-3/TRBV12-4,TRBD2,16,few,TRBJ2-1,TGTGCCAGCAGTTACCTCGCGGGGGGGCCCGTGAATGAGCAGTTCTTC,CASSYLAGGPVNEQFF
TRBV7-2,TRBD1,15,once,TRBJ2-1,TGTGCCAGCAGCCTCTCACAGGGGGCTCACAATGAGCAGTTCTTC,CASSLSQGAHNEQFF
TRBV6-2/TRBV6-3,NA,13,NA,TRBJ2-7,TGTGCCAGCAGTTACAACAGGGCATACGAGCAGTACTTC,CASSYNRAYEQYF
TRBV6-5,TRBD2,15,few,TRBJ2-5,TGTGCCAGCAGTTACTCACTAGCGTTGGGAGAGACCCAGTACTTC,CASSYSLALGETQYF
TRBV7-9,NA,16,once,TRBJ2-1,TGTGCCAGCAGCTTAGAGTGGAGCGGGTCTAACAATGAGCAGTTCTTC,CASSLEWSGSNNEQFF
TRBV5-1,NA,14,NA,TRBJ2-1,TGCGCCAGCAGCTTGAACTCCCGGAACAATGAGCAGTTCTTC,CASSLNSRNNEQFF
TRBV20-1,TRBD2,15,NA,TRBJ2-1,TGCAGTGCTAGTTTAGCGGGGGACCAGGACAATGAGCAGTTCTTC,CSASLAGDQDNEQFF
TRBV12-3/TRBV12-4,NA,12,NA,TRBJ1-2,TGTGCCAGCAGTTTAGGCCTAGGGGGCTACACCTTC,CASSLGLGGYTF
TRBV5-1,TRBD2,16,NA,TRBJ2-1,TGCGCCAGCAGCGCGGAGGGGAGCGGGGGGGCCAATGAGCAGTTCTTC,CASSAEGSGGANEQFF
TRBV7-2,TRBD1,14,NA,TRBJ1-2,TGTGCCAGCAGCAGCCAGGGACAGGGTATCGGCTACACCTTC,CASSSQGQGIGYTF
TRBV5-1,NA,14,few,TRBJ2-1,TGCGCCAGCAGCTTGGGGTCGGGGACGGGTGAGCAGTTCTTC,CASSLGSGTGEQFF
TRBV3-1,NA,12,NA,TRBJ2-5,TGTGCCAGCAGCCATGGATTGGGGGAGCAGTACTTC,CASSHGLGEQYF
TRBV10-3,TRBD2,15,NA,TRBJ2-1,TGTGCCATCAGTGAGCAAAGCGGGAACAGCAATGAGCAGTTCTTC,CAISEQSGNSNEQFF
TRBV20-1,NA,11,NA,TRBJ2-3,TGCAGTGCTGACAGACAGGATACGCAGTATTTT,CSADRQDTQYF
TRBV7-9,TRBD1,16,NA,TRBJ1-2,TGTGCCAGCAGCTTCCCCGGGACAGGGGTTCCCTATGGCTACACCTTC,CASSFPGTGVPYGYTF
TRBV12-3/TRBV12-4,NA,15,NA,TRBJ2-7,TGTGCCAGCAGCCAACGAGGGTCGGGCTCCTACGAGCAGTACTTC,CASSQRGSGSYEQYF
TRBV29-1,NA,13,NA,TRBJ1-2,TGCAGCGTTGAATCCCCCGACAACTATGGCTACACCTTC,CSVESPDNYGYTF
TRBV10-3,TRBD2,19,NA,TRBJ2-2,TGTGCCATCAGTGAGTCCGAAACTAGCGGGAGCCACAGCACCGGGGAGCTGTTTTTT,CAISESETSGSHSTGELFF
TRBV7-2,NA,14,NA,TRBJ2-1,TGTGCCAGCAGCCAAACCCCTGCCCTCAATGAGCAGTTCTTC,CASSQTPALNEQFF
TRBV28,TRBD2,14,NA,TRBJ2-1,TGTGCCAGCAATTCGCGGGAGGGATACAATGAGCAGTTCTTC,CASNSREGYNEQFF
TRBV5-1,NA,14,NA,TRBJ1-2,TGCGCCAGCAGCTTGGTTCGGGGAGGAGATGGCTACACCTTC,CASSLVRGGDGYTF
TRBV6-2/TRBV6-3,TRBD2,14,few,TRBJ2-1,TGTGCCAGCAGATGGACTTGGGGGGGTAATGAGCAGTTCTTC,CASRWTWGGNEQFF
TRBV29-1,TRBD2,12,NA,TRBJ2-3,TGCAGCGTCGGGGGGGGACAAGATACGCAGTATTTT,CSVGGGQDTQYF
TRBV5-6,NA,15,NA,TRBJ2-3,TGTGCCAGCAGCGTCCCTGGGAAGGACACAGATACGCAGTATTTT,CASSVPGKDTDTQYF
TRBV7-2,NA,15,few,TRBJ2-3,TGTGCCAGCAGCTTAGATACCGCTAGCACAGATACGCAGTATTTT,CASSLDTASTDTQYF
TRBV6-5,NA,15,NA,TRBJ2-5,TGTGCCAGCAGTTACTCTTCGGGGTTGGGGGAGACCCAGTACTTC,CASSYSSGLGETQYF
TRBV7-9,TRBD2,16,NA,TRBJ2-1,TGTGCCAGCAGCTTGGTAGCGGGGGGGCAGTACGATGAGCAGTTCTTC,CASSLVAGGQYDEQFF
TRBV3-1,TRBD1,16,NA,TRBJ2-1,TGTGCCAGCAGTCCTCAGGGGGCGAGCTCCTACAATGAGCAGTTCTTC,CASSPQGASSYNEQFF
TRBV12-3/TRBV12-4,NA,15,NA,TRBJ2-7,TGTGCCAGCAGCTGGCCGGGGCAGGCGCCCTACGAGCAGTACTTC,CASSWPGQAPYEQYF